The text below deals with one T cell receptor (beta chain). Its cognate antigen is unknown. Unmatched junction bases numbered 8, after V lost 3 bases and J lost 7 bases. The germline V gene encodes CDR1 LGHNA and CDR2 YNFKEQ. The CDR3 consists of 16 residues. The data are from a study of radiation and T cells in renal cell carcinoma. General study results and limits: Pretreatment tumor biopsies were lacking, so baseline clonotypes are unknown. In blood, top tumor clones expanded by 2 weeks, shrinking by 4.

Indicated time point: blood 4 weeks post-SBRT, at nephrectomy. The treatment: 15 Gy SBRT to primary tumor, nephrectomy 4 weeks later. Nephrectomy followed 15 Gy stereotactic body radiation by 4 weeks. Blood was sampled at baseline, 2 weeks and 4 weeks after SBRT. This table comes from immunoSEQ multiplex PCR, and its TCRdb copy is limited to in-frame clones, with some not included. Of about 73,000 clones listed, around four fifths are singletons. The rearrangement uses TRBV4-2 and TRBJ2-1, with 11 bases aligning to TRBD2. The source of this sequence is a woman in her sixties with renal cell carcinoma. The sequenced sample was blood, obtained from a patient whose treatment included radiotherapy and nephrectomy. CDR3 region: CASSQTLAGAFNEQFF. The CDR3 DNA sequence: TGTGCCAGCAGCCAGACACTAGCGGGAGCATTTAATGAGCAGTTCTTC.